This T cell receptor (beta chain) was sequenced for a study of blood T cells in healthy people across ages. Through a sample-barcoded 5' primer and a J-beta primer mix, a second PCR was run for roughly 6 to 11 cycles. TCRdb re-analysed the 5' RACE reads in MiXCR, keeping a single row per CDR3 protein. Of around 1,900,000 distinct CDR3 sequences listed, roughly two fifths are singletons. Germline V gives CDR1 PRHDT, CDR2 FYEKMQ (reference sequence). The CDR3 extends over 19 amino acids. V lost 0 bases, J lost 0 bases, and 15 bases lay in between. The sequence came from a human donor in good health. The rearrangement uses TRBV13 and TRBJ1-6, with D unclear. The sample consisted of blood. This CDR3 is CASSLGLLRGGSYNSPLHF. As DNA, the CDR3 is TGTGCCAGCAGCTTAGGTCTGCTTCGAGGTGGCTCCTATAATTCACCCCTCCACTTT. The full variable domain, completed using reference TRBV13 and TRBJ1-6, is AAGVIQSPRHLIKEKRETATLKCYPIPRHDTVYWYQQGPGQDPQFLISFYEKMQSDKGSIPDRFSAQQFSDYHSELNMSSLELGDSALYFCASSLGLLRGGSYNSPLHFGNGTRLTVT.